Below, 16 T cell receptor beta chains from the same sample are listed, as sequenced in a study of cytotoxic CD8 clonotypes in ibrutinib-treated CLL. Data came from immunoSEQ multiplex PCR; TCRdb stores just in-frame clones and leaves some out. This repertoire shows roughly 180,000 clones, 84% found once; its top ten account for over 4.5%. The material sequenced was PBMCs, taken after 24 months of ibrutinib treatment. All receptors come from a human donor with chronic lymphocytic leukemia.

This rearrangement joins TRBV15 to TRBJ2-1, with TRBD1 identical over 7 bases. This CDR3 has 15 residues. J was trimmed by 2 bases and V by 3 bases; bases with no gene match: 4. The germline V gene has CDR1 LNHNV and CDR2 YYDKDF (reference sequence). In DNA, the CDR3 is TGTGCCACCAGCAGTGGGACAGCCCCCTACAATGAGCAGTTCTTC. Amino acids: CATSSGTAPYNEQFF.

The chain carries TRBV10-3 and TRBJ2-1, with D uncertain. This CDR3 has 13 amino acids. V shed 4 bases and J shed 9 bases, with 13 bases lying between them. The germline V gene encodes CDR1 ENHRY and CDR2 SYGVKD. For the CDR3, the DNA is TGTGCCATCAGTGGAAGTCCACGTAGTGAGCAGTTCTTC. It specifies CAISGSPRSEQFF.

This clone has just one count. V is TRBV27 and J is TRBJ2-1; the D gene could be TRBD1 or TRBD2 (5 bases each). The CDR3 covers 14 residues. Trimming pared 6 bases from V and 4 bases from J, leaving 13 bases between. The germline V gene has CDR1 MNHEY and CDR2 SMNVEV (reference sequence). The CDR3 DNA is TGTGCCAGCAGGCAGGGACCTCTTTACAATGAGCAGTTCTTC. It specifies CASRQGPLYNEQFF.

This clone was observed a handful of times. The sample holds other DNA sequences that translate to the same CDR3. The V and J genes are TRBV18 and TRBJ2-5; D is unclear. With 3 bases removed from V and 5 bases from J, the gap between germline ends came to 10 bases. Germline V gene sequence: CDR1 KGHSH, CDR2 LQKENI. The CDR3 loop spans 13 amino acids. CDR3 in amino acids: CASSPTVQETQYF. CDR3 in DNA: TGTGCCAGCTCACCCACAGTGCAGGAGACCCAGTACTTC.

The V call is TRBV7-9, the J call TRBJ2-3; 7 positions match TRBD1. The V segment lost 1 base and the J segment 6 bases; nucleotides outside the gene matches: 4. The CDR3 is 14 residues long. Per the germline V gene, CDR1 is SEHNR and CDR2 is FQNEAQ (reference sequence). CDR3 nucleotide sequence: TGTGCCAGCAGCTTAGTAGGGGGCGCGGATACGCAGTATTTT. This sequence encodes CASSLVGGADTQYF.

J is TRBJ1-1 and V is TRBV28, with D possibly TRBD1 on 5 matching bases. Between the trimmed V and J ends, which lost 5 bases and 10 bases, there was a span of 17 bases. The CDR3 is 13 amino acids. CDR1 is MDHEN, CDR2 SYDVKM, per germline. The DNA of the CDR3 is TGTGCCAGCAGTGCCGGGACCCTACGAGGAGCTTTCTTT. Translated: CASSAGTLRGAFF.

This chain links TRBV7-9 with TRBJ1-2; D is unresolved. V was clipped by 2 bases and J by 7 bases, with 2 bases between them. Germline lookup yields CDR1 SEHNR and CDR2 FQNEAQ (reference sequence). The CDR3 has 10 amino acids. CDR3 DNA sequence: TGTGCCAGCAGCTTAAGTGGCTACACCTTC. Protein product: CASSLSGYTF.

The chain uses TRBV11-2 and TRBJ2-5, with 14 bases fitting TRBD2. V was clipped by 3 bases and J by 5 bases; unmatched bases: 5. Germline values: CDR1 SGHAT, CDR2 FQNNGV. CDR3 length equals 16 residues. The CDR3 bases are TGTGCCAGCAGCTTCCCGACTAGCGGGAGGGATGAGACCCAGTACTTC. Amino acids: CASSFPTSGRDETQYF.

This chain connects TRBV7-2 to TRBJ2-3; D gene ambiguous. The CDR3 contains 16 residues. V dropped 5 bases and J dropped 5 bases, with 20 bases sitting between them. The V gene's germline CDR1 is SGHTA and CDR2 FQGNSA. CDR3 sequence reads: CASSEIGSRKVDTQYF. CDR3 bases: TGTGCCAGCAGCGAAATTGGGTCGCGTAAGGTAGATACGCAGTATTTT.

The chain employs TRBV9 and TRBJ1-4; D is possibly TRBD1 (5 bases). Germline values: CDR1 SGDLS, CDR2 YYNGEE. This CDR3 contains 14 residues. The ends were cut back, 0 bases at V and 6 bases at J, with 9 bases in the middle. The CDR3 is CASSVAGGDEKLFF. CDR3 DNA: TGTGCCAGCAGCGTAGCGGGGGGAGATGAAAAACTGTTTTTT.

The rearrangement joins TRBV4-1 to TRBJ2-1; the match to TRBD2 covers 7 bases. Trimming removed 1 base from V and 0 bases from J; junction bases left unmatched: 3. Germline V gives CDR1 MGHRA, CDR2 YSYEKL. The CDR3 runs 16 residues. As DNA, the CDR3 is TGCGCCAGCAGCCAAGGGACTAGACCCTCCTACAATGAGCAGTTCTTC. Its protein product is CASSQGTRPSYNEQFF.

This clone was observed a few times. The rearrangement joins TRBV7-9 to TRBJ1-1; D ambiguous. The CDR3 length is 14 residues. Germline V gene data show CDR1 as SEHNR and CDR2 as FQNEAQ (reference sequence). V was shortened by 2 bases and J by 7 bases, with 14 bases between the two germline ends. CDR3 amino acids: CASSLSRGEGEAFF. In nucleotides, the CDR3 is TGTGCCAGCAGCTTATCTCGCGGGGAGGGTGAAGCTTTCTTT.

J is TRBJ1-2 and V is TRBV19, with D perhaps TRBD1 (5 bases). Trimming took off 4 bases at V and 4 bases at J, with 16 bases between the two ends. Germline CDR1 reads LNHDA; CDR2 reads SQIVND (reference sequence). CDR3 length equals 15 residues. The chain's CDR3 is CASSTTGRESYGYTF. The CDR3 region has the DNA TGTGCCAGTAGTACAACCGGCAGGGAGAGCTATGGCTACACCTTC.

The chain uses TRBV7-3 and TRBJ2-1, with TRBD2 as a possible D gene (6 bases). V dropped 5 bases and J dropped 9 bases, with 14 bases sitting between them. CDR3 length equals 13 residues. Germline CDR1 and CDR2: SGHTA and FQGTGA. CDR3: CASSTRLEGEQFF. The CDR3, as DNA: TGTGCCAGCAGCACGAGACTAGAGGGTGAGCAGTTCTTC.

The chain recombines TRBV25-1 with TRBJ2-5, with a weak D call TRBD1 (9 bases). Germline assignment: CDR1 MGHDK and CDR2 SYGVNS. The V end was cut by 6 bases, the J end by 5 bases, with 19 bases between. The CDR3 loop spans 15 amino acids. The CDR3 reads CASSPGGTGRETQYF. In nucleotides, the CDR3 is TGTGCCAGCAGCCCGGGGGGGACAGGGCGGGAGACCCAGTACTTC.

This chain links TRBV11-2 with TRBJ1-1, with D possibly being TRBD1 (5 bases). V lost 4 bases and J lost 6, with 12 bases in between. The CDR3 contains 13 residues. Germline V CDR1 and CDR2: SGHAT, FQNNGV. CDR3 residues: CASSSQGISEAFF. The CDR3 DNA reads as TGTGCCAGCAGCTCTCAGGGTATCTCTGAAGCTTTCTTT.